Listed below are T cell receptor beta chains from one sample, sequenced in a study of cytomegalovirus exposure and HLA in healthy donors. Here immunoSEQ multiplex PCR was the method, and the copy in TCRdb shows in-frame clones only, minus some. The profile shows over 200,000 clones, 90% of them singletons. Sequencing was done on a sample of PBMCs. The source of these receptors is a woman in her 30s in good health and CMV-seronegative. Both conserved end residues are part of each CDR3. D genes are given only for firm matches. Some rows have no size entry. The others give once, few or many, or a class for an expanded clone.

j_gene	v_gene	d_gene	abundance	CDR3nt	CDR3aa
TRBJ2-1	TRBV5-5	-	-	TGTGCCAGCAGCTTGGGACTCCGGAGGGACAATGAGCAGTTCTTC	CASSLGLRRDNEQFF
TRBJ2-1	TRBV7-2	TRBD2	-	TGTGCCAGCAGCTGCGGGACTAGATTATGTGAGCAGTTCTTC	CASSCGTRLCEQFF
TRBJ2-7	TRBV5-1	TRBD1	-	TGCGCCAGCAGCTCTGGCTCCGGACAGGGGATAAGCGAGCAGTACTTC	CASSSGSGQGISEQYF
TRBJ2-7	TRBV29-1	-	-	TGCAGCGTTGAGAGGGAAAACTACGAGCAGTACTTC	CSVERENYEQYF
TRBJ2-7	TRBV6-5	TRBD2	-	TGTGCCAGCAGTTATTCCCCTAGCGGAAGTTTCGACGAGCAGTACTTC	CASSYSPSGSFDEQYF
TRBJ2-1	TRBV7-3	-	few	TGTGCCAGCACCGACAGTAAGGGGCACAATGAGCAGTTCTTC	CASTDSKGHNEQFF
TRBJ2-3	TRBV2	-	-	TGTGCCAGCAGTGGGGGCCTCAAGAGCACAGATACGCAGTATTTT	CASSGGLKSTDTQYF
TRBJ1-5	TRBV6-8	-	-	TGTGCCAGCAGTTACAACCCCCGGGAGCGCAATCAGCCCCAGCATTTT	CASSYNPRERNQPQHF
TRBJ2-7	TRBV25-1	TRBD1	-	TGTGCCAGCAGTGTGGGACAGGGCGCCTACGAGCAGTACTTC	CASSVGQGAYEQYF
TRBJ2-1	TRBV28	-	-	TGTGCCAGCAGTTACGTCGCGCAGGCGGGCTACAATGAGCAGTTCTTC	CASSYVAQAGYNEQFF
TRBJ2-2	TRBV5-1	-	-	TGCGCCAGCAGCTTGTTTCAAGGTGGGACCGGGGAGCTGTTTTTT	CASSLFQGGTGELFF
TRBJ2-7	TRBV18	-	-	TGTGCCAGCTCACCATTGGACATGCGCGGTTCCTACGAGCAGTACTTC	CASSPLDMRGSYEQYF
TRBJ2-1	TRBV7-9	TRBD2	-	TGTGCCAGCAGCTTTGGGGGAGGGACCAATGAGCAGTTCTTC	CASSFGGGTNEQFF
TRBJ2-2	TRBV28	-	-	TGTGCCAGCAGTTTTGGGTCAATCGCCGGGGAGCTGTTTTTT	CASSFGSIAGELFF
TRBJ1-2	TRBV28	-	-	TGTGCCAGCAAGAGGGCAGGGAACTATGGCTACACCTTC	CASKRAGNYGYTF
TRBJ2-7	TRBV11-2	TRBD2	-	TGTGCCAGCAGCTTAGTGGGACTAGCGGGAAGCTCCGAGCAGTACTTC	CASSLVGLAGSSEQYF
TRBJ2-5	TRBV11-2	-	-	TGTGCCAGCAGCCGGTGGGTCGGCAGGGAAGAGACCCAGTACTTC	CASSRWVGREETQYF
TRBJ2-7	TRBV4-3	TRBD2	-	TGCGCCAGCAGCCCCAGACTAGCTCCCCAACTCGAGCAGTACTTC	CASSPRLAPQLEQYF
TRBJ1-1	TRBV5-6	-	-	TGTGCCAGCAGCAATTACGGTGAAGCTTTCTTT	CASSNYGEAFF
TRBJ1-1	TRBV5-1	-	-	TGCGCCAGCACCCTGGACCGGAGATTGAACACTGAAGCTTTCTTT	CASTLDRRLNTEAFF
TRBJ2-3	TRBV27	-	-	TGTGCCAGCAGTTTTCGAAAATACCGGGAGAACCCAGATACGCAGTATTTT	CASSFRKYRENPDTQYF
TRBJ1-2	TRBV7-9	-	-	TGTGCCAGCAGCGTGGAGTACTATGGCTACACCTTC	CASSVEYYGYTF
TRBJ2-3	TRBV7-8	TRBD2	once	TGTGCCAGCAGCTTGAGTCTAGCGGGACCAGATACGCAGTATTTT	CASSLSLAGPDTQYF
TRBJ2-3	TRBV25-1	-	-	TGTGCCAGCAGTGAACACGGGGATACGCAGTATTTT	CASSEHGDTQYF
TRBJ2-3	TRBV5-1	TRBD1	-	TGCGCCAGCAGCTTGGGGGCAGGGGGCGACCCACGAGATACGCAGTATTTT	CASSLGAGGDPRDTQYF
TRBJ1-1	TRBV7-2	-	-	TGTGCCAGCAGCTTAGAACTTACCATGAACACTGAAGCTTTCTTT	CASSLELTMNTEAFF
TRBJ1-5	TRBV15	TRBD1	-	TGTGCCACCAGCAGTGGTACACAGGGGTCCCATCAGCCCCAGCATTTT	CATSSGTQGSHQPQHF